The clone carrying this T cell receptor beta chain showed up just a few times. The antigen remains unidentified. The data originate from a study of early T cells in non-severe SARS-CoV-2 infection. The CDR3 is made up of 14 amino acids. V lost 3 bases and J lost 13, with 21 bases in between. The germline CDR1 and CDR2 sequences are SGHVS and FNYEAQ. Individual cDNA molecules carried attached unique molecular identifiers. Each CDR3 protein is one row after TCRdb ran MiXCR on the 5' RACE reads. Among just under 45,000 distinct CDR3 sequences listed, about a tenth were seen once. Study results and caveats: Matching with VDJdb favored anti-spike CD8 responses (missing private and CD4 specificities).

Sequencing was performed on whole blood. This TCR came from an adult who was a healthcare worker with PCR-confirmed SARS-CoV-2 infection or an uninfected control (not recorded which). The chain has TRBV7-6 and TRBJ2-5; perhaps D is TRBD1 or TRBD2 (5 bases each). The CDR3 loop reads CASSFWQEPGPTYF. DNA of the CDR3: TGTGCCAGCAGCTTTTGGCAGGAACCGGGACCGACGTACTTC.